The clone carrying this TCR beta chain was detected once. What it binds is not known. The data were taken from a study of shared clonotypes between healthy human individuals. The replicate PCRs on unsorted PBMC were given 300 ng DNA, which is 30,000 to 35,000 T cell genomes. The assay was immunoSEQ multiplex PCR, and TCRdb's table has in-frame clones only and misses some. Counted here are fewer than 650,000 clones, roughly four fifths occurring once; the ten biggest clones make up over 10%. Whole-study findings and limits: Blood alone was sampled, and tissue repertoires likely differ.

Trimming stripped 5 bases from V and 9 bases from J, with 8 bases between. Germline CDR1 SEHNR, CDR2 FQNEAQ (reference sequence). This CDR3 is 11 amino acids long. This sequence joins TRBV7-9 and TRBJ2-1, with D possibly TRBD1 on 6 matching bases. The sequenced material came from PBMCs. The TCR sequence derives from a woman aged 35 to 49 in good health. Some clones in this sample may be carry-over from other donors' samples. The CDR3 DNA follows: TGTGCCAGCAGCCCAGGGGCTGAGCAGTTCTTC. Amino acids: CASSPGAEQFF.